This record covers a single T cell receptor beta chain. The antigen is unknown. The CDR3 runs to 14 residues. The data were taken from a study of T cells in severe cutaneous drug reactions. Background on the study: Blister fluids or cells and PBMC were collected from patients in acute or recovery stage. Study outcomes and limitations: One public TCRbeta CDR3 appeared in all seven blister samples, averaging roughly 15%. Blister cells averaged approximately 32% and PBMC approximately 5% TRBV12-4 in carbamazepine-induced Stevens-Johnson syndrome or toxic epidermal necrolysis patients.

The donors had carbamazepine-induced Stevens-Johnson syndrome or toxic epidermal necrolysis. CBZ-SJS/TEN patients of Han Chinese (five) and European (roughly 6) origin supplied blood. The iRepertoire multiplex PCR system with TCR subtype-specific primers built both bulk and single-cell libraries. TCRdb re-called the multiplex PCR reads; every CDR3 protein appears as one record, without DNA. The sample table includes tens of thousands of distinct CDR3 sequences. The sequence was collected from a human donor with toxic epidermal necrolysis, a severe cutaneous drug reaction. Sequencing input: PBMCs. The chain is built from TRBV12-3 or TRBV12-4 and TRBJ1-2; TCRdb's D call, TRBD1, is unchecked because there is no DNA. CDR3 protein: CASSFGGWLNGYTF.